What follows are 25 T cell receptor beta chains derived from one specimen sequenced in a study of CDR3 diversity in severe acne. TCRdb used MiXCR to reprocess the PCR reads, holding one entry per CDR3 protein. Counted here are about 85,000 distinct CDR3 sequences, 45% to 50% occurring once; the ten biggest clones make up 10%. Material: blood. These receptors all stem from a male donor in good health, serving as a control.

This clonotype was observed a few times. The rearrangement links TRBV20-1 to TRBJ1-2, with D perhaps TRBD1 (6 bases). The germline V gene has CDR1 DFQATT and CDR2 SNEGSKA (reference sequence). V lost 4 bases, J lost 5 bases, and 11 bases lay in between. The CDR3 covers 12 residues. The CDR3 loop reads CSATTGAYGYTF. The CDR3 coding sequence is TGCAGTGCTACCACGGGGGCTTATGGCTACACCTTC.

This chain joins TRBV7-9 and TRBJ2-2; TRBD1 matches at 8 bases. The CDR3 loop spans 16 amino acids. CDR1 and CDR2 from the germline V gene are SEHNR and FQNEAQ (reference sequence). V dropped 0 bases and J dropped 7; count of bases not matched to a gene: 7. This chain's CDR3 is CASSLAGQAYIGELFF. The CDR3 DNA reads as TGTGCCAGCAGCTTAGCGGGACAGGCCTATATCGGGGAGCTGTTTTTT.

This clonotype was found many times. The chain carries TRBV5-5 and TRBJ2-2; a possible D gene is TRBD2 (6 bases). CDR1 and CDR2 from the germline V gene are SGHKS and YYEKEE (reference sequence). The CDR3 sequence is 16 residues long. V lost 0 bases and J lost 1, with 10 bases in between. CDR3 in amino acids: CASSLGVGRNTGELFF. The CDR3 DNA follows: TGTGCCAGCAGCTTGGGAGTCGGGAGGAACACCGGGGAGCTGTTTTTT. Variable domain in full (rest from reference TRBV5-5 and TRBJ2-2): DAGVTQSPTHLIKTRGQQVTLRCSPISGHKSVSWYQQVLGQGPQFIFQYYEKEERGRGNFPDRFSARQFPNYSSELNVNALLLGDSALYLCASSLGVGRNTGELFFGEGSRLTVL.

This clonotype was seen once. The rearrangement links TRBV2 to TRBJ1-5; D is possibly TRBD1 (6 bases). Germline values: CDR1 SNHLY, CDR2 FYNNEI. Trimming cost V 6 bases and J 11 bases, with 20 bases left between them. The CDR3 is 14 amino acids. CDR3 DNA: TGTGCCAGCAGGTCTACGGTTCACGAGGGGGCCCAGCATTTT. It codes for CASRSTVHEGAQHF. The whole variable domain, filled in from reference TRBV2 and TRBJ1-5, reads EPEVTQTPSHQVTQMGQEVILRCVPISNHLYFYWYRQILGQKVEFLVSFYNNEISEKSEIFDDQFSVERPDGSNFTLKIRSTKLEDSAMYFCASRSTVHEGAQHFGDGTRLSIL.

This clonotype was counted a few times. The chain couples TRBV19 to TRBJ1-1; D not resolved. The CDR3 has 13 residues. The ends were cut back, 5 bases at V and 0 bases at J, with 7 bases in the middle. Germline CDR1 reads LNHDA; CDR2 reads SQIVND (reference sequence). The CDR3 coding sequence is TGTGCCAGTAGTCCCGGGGTGAACACTGAAGCTTTCTTT. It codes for CASSPGVNTEAFF.

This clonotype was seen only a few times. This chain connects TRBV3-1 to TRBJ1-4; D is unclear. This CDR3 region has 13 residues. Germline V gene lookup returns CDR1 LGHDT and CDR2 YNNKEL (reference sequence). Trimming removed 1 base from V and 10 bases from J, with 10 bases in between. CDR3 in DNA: TGTGCCAGCAGCCAAGTTACTCAAGGAAAACTGTTTTTT. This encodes CASSQVTQGKLFF.

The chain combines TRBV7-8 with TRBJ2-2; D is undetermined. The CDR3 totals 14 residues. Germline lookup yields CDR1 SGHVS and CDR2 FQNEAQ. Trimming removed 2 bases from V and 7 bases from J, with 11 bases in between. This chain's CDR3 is CASSLFWADGELFF. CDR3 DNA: TGTGCCAGCAGCTTATTCTGGGCGGACGGGGAGCTGTTTTTT.

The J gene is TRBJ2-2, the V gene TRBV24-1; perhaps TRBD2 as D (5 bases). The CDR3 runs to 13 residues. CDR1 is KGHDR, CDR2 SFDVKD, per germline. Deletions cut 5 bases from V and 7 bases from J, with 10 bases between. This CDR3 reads CATSGGYGGELFF. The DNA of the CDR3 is TGTGCCACCAGTGGAGGGTATGGCGGGGAGCTGTTTTTT.

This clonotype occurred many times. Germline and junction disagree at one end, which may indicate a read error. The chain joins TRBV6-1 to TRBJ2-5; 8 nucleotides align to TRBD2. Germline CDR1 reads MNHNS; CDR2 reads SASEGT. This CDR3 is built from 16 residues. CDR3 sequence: CASSETGGAYGETQYF. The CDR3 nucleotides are TGTGCCAGTAGTGAGACGGGGGGGGCATATGGGGAGACCCAGTACTTC.

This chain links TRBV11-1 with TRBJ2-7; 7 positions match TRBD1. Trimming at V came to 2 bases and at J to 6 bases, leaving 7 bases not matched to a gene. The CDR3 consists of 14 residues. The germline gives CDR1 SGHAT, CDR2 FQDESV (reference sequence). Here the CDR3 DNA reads TGTGCCAGCAGCTTACAGGGGGAAATTGGCGAGCAGTACTTC. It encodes CASSLQGEIGEQYF.

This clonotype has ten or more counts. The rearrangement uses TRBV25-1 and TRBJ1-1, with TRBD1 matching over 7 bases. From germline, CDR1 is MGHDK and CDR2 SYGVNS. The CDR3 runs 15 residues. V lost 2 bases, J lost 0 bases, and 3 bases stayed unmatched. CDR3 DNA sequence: TGTGCCAGCAGTGAAGCGACAGGGCTGAACACTGAAGCTTTCTTT. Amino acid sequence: CASSEATGLNTEAFF.

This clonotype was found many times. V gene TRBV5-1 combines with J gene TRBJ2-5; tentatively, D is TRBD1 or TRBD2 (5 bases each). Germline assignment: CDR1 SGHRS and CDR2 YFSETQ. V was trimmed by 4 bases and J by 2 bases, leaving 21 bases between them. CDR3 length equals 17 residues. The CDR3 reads CASSHSHLRDGQETQYF. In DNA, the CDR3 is TGCGCCAGCAGCCATTCCCACCTCCGGGACGGGCAAGAGACCCAGTACTTC.

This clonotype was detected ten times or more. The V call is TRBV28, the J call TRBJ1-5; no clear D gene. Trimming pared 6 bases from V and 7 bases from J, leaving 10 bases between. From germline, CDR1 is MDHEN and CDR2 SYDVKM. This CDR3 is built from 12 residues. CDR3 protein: CASSQQPQPQHF. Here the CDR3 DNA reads TGTGCCAGCAGCCAACAGCCACAGCCCCAGCATTTT.

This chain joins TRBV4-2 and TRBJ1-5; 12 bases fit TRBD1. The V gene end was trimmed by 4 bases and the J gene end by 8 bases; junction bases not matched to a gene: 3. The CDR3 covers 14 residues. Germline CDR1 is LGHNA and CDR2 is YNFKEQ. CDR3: CASSRDRGLEPQHF. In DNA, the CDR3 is TGTGCCAGCAGCCGGGACAGGGGGCTGGAGCCCCAGCATTTT.

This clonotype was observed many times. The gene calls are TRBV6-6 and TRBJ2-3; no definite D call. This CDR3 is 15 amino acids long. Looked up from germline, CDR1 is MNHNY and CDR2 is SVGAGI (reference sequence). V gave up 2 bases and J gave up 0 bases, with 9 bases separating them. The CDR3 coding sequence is TGTGCCAGCAGTTACGCTCTAGGAAGCACAGATACGCAGTATTTT. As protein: CASSYALGSTDTQYF.

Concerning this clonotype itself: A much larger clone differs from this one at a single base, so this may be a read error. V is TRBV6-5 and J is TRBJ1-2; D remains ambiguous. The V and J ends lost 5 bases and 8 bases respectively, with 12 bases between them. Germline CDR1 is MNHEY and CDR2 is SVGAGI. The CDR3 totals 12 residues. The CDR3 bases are TGTGCCAGCAGTAGGGCCTCGAGGGGCTACACCTTC. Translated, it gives CASSRASRGYTF.

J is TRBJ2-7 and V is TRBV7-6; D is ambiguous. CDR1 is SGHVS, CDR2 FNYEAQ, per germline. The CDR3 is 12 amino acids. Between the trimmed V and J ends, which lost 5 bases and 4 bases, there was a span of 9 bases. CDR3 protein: CASSPGEYEQYF. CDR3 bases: TGTGCCAGCAGCCCTGGTGAGTACGAGCAGTACTTC.

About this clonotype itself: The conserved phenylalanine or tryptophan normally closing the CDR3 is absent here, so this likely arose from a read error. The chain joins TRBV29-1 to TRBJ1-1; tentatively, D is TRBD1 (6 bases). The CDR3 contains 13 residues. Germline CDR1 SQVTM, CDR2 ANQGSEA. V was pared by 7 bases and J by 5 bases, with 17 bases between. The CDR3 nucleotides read TGCAGCGCCTACGGACCAGGGGTGACTGAAGCTTTCCTT. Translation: CSAYGPGVTEAFL.

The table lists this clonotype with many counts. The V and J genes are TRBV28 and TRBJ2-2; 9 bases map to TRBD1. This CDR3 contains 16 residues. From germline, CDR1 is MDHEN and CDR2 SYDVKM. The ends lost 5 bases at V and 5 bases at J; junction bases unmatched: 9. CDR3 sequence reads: CASSIPGQGGTGELFF. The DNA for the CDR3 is TGTGCCAGCAGTATCCCGGGACAGGGTGGAACCGGGGAGCTGTTTTTT.

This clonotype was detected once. This chain's CDR3 is CASRPTGMDGNEQFF. The CDR3 DNA is TGTGCCAGCAGACCAACAGGGATGGATGGGAATGAGCAGTTCTTC. V gene TRBV25-1 combines with J gene TRBJ2-1; perhaps TRBD1 as D (6 bases). Germline CDR1 is MGHDK and CDR2 is SYGVNS. Trimming removed 6 bases from V and 7 bases from J, with 19 bases in between. This CDR3 has 15 amino acids.

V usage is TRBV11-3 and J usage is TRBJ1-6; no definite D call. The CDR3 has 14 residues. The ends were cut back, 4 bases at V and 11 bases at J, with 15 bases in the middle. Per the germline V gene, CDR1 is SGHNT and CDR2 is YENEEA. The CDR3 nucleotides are TGTGCCAGCAGCTCCTCCCCGGGAGGAGCACCCCTCCACTTT. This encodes CASSSSPGGAPLHF.

The CDR3 reads CASSFSGNYEQYF. CDR3 coding DNA: TGTGCCAGCAGTTTTAGCGGGAACTACGAGCAGTACTTC. V usage is TRBV28 and J usage is TRBJ2-7; TRBD2 matches 8 bases. Germline CDR1 and CDR2: MDHEN and SYDVKM. Trimming removed 3 bases from V and 3 bases from J; junction bases left unmatched: 1. This CDR3 spans 13 amino acids.

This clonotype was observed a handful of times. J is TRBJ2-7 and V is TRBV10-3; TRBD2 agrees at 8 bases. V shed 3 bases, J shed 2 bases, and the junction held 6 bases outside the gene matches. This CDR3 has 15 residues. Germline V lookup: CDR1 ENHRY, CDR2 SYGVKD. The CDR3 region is CAISERAGGPYEQYF. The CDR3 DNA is TGTGCCATCAGTGAACGTGCGGGAGGTCCCTACGAGCAGTACTTC.

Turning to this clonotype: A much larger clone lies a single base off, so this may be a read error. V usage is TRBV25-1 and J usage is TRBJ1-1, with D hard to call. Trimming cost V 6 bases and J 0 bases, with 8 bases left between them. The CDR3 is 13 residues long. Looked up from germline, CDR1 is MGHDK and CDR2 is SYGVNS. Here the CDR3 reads CASREALNTEAFF. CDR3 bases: TGTGCCAGCAGGGAGGCTTTGAACACTGAAGCTTTCTTT.

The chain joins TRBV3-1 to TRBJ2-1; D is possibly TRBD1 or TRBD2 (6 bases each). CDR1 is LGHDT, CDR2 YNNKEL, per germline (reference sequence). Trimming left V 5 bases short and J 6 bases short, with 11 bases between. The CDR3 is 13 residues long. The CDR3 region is CASSKGGPNEQFF. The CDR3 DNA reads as TGTGCCAGCAGCAAGGGGGGCCCCAATGAGCAGTTCTTC.